The text below deals with one TCR beta chain. The method was immunoSEQ multiplex PCR; TCRdb's version includes in-frame clones alone and lacks a portion of them. The repertoire includes around 26,000 clones, roughly 89% of them detected once, and roughly 8.3% sits in the top ten. This sample stems from a study of blood T cell repertoires in COVID-19. This CDR3 contains 16 residues. Trimming at V came to 1 base and at J to 3 bases, leaving 9 bases not matched to a gene. The V gene's germline CDR1 is SGHNT and CDR2 YYREEE (reference sequence). This TCR was sampled from a human donor with active COVID-19. The donor label of this sample is uncertain. V usage is TRBV5-4 and J usage is TRBJ1-2; TRBD1 aligns across 7 bases. The sequencing input was peripheral blood. In DNA, the CDR3 is TGTGCCAGCAGCTTGAAGGGTCAAGGGGGCGACTATGGCTACACCTTC. Translating gives CASSLKGQGGDYGYTF.